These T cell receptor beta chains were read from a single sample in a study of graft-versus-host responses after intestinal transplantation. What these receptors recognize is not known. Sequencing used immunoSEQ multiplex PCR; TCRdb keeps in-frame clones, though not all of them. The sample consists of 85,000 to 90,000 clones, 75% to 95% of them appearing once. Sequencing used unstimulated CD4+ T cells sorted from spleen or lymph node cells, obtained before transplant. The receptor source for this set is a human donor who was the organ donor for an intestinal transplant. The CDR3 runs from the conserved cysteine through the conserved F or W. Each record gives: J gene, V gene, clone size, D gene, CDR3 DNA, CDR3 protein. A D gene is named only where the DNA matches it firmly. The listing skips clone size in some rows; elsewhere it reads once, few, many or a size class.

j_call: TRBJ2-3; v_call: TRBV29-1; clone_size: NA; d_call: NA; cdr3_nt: TGCAGCGTTGAAACCGGGAGCACAGATACGCAGTATTTT; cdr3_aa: CSVETGSTDTQYF
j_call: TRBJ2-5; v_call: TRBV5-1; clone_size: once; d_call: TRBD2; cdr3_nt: TGCGCCAGCAGAATTACGGGACTAGCGGGCCAAGAGACCCAGTACTTC; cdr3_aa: CASRITGLAGQETQYF
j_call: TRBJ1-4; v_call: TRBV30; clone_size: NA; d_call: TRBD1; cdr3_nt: TGTGCCTGGAGTCGGACGACAGGGGGCTGGGATGAAAAACTGTTTTTT; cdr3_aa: CAWSRTTGGWDEKLFF
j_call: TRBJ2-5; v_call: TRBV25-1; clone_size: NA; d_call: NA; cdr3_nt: TGTGCCAGCAGTGACCACAGGGAAGAGACCCAGTACTTC; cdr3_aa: CASSDHREETQYF
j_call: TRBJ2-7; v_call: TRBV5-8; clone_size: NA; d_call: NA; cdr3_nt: TGTGCCAGCAGCTCCCAGGCCCCGGAGGACGAGCAGTACTTC; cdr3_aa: CASSSQAPEDEQYF
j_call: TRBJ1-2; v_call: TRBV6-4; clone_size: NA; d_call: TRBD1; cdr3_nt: TGTGCCAGCAGCGTCGGGACAGGGGCCGCCGGATACTATGGCTACACCTTC; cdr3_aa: CASSVGTGAAGYYGYTF
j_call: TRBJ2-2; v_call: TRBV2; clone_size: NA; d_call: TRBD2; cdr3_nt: TGTGCCAGCAGTAATAGCGGGACCGGGGAGCTGTTTTTT; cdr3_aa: CASSNSGTGELFF
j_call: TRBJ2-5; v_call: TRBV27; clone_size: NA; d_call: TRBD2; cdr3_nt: TGTGCCAGCAGTTTAAGTGCGGGAGTAGTAAAGACCCAGTACTTC; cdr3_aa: CASSLSAGVVKTQYF
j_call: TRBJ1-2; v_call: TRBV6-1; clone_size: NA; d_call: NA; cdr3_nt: TGTGCCAGCAGTGAACACAGGGTGGATGGCTACACCTTC; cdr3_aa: CASSEHRVDGYTF
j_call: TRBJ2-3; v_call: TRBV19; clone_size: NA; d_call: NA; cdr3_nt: TGTGCCAGTAGTATATGGAGCGGGAGCACAGATACGCAGTATTTT; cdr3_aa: CASSIWSGSTDTQYF
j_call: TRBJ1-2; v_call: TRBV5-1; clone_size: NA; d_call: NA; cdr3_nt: TGCGCCAGCAGCTTGGAAGGGGCAGGTGGCTACACCTTC; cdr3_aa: CASSLEGAGGYTF
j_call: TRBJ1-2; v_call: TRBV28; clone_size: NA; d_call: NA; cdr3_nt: TGTGCCAGCAGTGCCCCGACAGTTAACTATGGCTACACCTTC; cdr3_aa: CASSAPTVNYGYTF
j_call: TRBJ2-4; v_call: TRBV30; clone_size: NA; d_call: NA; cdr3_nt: TGTGCCTGGAGGGCTTCTTCGGAGGGGATTCAGTACTTC; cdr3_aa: CAWRASSEGIQYF
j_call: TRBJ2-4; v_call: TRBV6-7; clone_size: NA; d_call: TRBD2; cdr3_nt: TGTGCCAGCAGCGGAGGAAGCGGGGTCTTTGGGCGGGCCAAAAACATTCAGTACTTC; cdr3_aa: CASSGGSGVFGRAKNIQYF
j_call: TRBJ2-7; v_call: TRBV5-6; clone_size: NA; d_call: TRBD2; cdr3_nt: TGTGCCAGCAGCTCACTAGCGGGGGCCTCCTACGAGCAGTACTTC; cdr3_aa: CASSSLAGASYEQYF
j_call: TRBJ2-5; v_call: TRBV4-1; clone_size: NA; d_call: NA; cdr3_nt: TGCGCCAGCAGCCAAGATATTACAGCTAAGACCCAGTACTTC; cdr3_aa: CASSQDITAKTQYF
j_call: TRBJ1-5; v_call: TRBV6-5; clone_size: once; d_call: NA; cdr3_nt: TGTGCCAGCAATCCGGAGACCTATAGCAATCAGCCCCAGCATTTT; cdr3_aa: CASNPETYSNQPQHF
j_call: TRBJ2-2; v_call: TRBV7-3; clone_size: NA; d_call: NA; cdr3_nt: TGTGCCAGCAGCCGACAGGACACCGGGGAGCTGTTTTTT; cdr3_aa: CASSRQDTGELFF
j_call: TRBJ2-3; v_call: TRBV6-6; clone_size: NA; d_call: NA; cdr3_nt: TGTGCCAGTGAAAACGGAGGAACTAGCACAGATACGCAGTATTTT; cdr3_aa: CASENGGTSTDTQYF
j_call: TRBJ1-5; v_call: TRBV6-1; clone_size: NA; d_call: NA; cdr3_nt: TGTGCCAGCAGTGAGAAACGGCAGCCCCAGCATTTT; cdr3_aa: CASSEKRQPQHF
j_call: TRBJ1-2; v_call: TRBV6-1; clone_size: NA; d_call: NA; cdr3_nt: TGTGCCAGCAGTGAATATAGGGGAAATGGCTACACCTTC; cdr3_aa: CASSEYRGNGYTF
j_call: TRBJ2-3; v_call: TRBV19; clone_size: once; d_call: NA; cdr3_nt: TGTGCCAGTAGTATACGCAGGGGAACGCAGTATTTT; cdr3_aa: CASSIRRGTQYF
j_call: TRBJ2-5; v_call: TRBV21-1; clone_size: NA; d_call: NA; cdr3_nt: TGTGCCAGCAGCAAATGGAGGGACTATGCAAATCGTGGGGAGACCCAGTACTTC; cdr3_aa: CASSKWRDYANRGETQYF
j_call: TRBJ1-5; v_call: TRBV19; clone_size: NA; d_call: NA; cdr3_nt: TGTGCCAGTAGTATGGGGAGATTTAATCAGCCCCAGCATTTT; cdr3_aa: CASSMGRFNQPQHF
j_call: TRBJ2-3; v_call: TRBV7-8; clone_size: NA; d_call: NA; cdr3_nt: TGTGCCAGCAGCTCCCCAGGGAAATTCACAGATACGCAGTATTTT; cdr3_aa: CASSSPGKFTDTQYF
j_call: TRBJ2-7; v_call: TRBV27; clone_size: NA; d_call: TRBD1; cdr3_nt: TGTGCCAGCAGTTTAAGCAGGGCAGGGGGCAGAGGTGAGCAGTACTTC; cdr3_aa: CASSLSRAGGRGEQYF
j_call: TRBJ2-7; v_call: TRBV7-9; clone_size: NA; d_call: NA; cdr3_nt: TGTGCCAGCAGCCTATACGACTACGAGCAGTACTTC; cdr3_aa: CASSLYDYEQYF
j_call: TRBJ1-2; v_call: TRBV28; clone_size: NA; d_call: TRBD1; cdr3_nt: TGTGCCAGCAGTTCGGGGCAGGGGGCCTATGGCTACACCTTC; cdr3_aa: CASSSGQGAYGYTF
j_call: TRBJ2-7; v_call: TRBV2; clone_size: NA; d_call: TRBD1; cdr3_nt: TGTGCCAGCGGGAAGGGACAGGGTGCGTACGAGCAGTACTTC; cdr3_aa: CASGKGQGAYEQYF
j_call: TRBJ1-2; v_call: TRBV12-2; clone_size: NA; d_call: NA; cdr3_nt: TGTGCAAGTCGCTTAGGACAGGATGGCTACACCTTC; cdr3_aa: CASRLGQDGYTF
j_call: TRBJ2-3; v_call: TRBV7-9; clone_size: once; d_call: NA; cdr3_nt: TGTGCCAGCAGCCTAGATGTCGCGATCACAGATACGCAGTATTTT; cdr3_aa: CASSLDVAITDTQYF
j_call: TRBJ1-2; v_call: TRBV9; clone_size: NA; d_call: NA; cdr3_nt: TGTGCCAGCAGCGTAGACCTAAACTATGGCTACACCTTC; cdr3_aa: CASSVDLNYGYTF